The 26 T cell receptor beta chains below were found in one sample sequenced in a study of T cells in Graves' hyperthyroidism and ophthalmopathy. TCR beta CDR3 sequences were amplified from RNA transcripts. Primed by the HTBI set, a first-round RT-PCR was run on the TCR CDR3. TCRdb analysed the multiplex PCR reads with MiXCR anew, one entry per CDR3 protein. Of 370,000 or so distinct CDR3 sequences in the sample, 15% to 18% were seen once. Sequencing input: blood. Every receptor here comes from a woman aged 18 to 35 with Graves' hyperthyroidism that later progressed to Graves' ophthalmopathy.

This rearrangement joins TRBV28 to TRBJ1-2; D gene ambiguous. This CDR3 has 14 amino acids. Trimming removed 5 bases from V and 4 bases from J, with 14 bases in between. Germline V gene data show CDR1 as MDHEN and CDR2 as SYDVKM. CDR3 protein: CASSTGIDIYGYTF. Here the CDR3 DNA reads TGTGCCAGCAGTACGGGGATAGATATCTATGGCTACACCTTC.

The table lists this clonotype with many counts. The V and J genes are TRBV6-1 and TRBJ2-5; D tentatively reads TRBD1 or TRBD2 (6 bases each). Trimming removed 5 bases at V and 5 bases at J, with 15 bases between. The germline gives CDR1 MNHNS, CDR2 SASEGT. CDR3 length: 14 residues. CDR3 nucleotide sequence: TGTGCCAGCAGTCCCCCCCGGGGGCGGGAGACCCAGTACTTC. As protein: CASSPPRGRETQYF.

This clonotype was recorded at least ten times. The CDR3 loop reads CASSYGPYGGQPQHF. For the CDR3, the DNA is TGTGCCAGCAGCTATGGACCGTACGGGGGTCAGCCCCAGCATTTT. The chain recombines TRBV7-2 with TRBJ1-5; possible D gene TRBD1, 5 bases. Germline CDR1 SGHTA, CDR2 FQGNSA. The CDR3 runs 15 residues. V was cut by 4 bases and J by 6 bases, with 16 bases left in between.

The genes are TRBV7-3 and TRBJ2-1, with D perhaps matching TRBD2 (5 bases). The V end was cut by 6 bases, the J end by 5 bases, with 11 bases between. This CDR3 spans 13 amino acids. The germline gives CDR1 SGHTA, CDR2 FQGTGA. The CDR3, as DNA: TGTGCCAGCAGATCCGGACTGGACAATGAGCAGTTCTTC. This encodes CASRSGLDNEQFF. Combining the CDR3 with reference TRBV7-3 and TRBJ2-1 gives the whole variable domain GAGVSQTPSNKVTEKGKYVELRCDPISGHTALYWYRQSLGQGPEFLIYFQGTGAADDSGLPNDRFFAVRPEGSVSTLKIQRTERGDSAVYLCASRSGLDNEQFFGPGTRLTVL.

CDR3 nucleotides: TGCGCCAGCAGCTTGGAAGGGGGAAGATCGAGCGGGGCCAACGTCCTGACTTTC. Translation gives CASSLEGGRSSGANVLTF. The chain uses TRBV5-1 and TRBJ2-6; D is perhaps TRBD1 (6 bases). Trimming left V 0 bases short and J 4 bases short, with 17 bases between. This CDR3 comprises 18 residues. CDR1 and CDR2 (germline): SGHRS, YFSETQ.

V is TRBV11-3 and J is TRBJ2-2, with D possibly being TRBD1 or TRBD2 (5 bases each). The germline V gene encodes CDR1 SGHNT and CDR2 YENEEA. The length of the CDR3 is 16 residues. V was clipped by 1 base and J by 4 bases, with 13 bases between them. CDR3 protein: CASSLGGPPSTGELFF. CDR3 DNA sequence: TGTGCCAGCAGCTTAGGGGGACCCCCGAGCACCGGGGAGCTGTTTTTT.

The CDR3 DNA is TGCAGTGCTAAAGGGCGAGCGGGAGAGTCCGGGGAGCTGTTTTTT. The encoded protein is CSAKGRAGESGELFF. V gene TRBV20-1 combines with J gene TRBJ2-2; TRBD2 matches at 8 bases. V shed 4 bases, J shed 6 bases, and the junction held 10 bases outside the gene matches. The CDR3 is made up of 15 amino acids. Germline V lookup: CDR1 DFQATT, CDR2 SNEGSKA (reference sequence).

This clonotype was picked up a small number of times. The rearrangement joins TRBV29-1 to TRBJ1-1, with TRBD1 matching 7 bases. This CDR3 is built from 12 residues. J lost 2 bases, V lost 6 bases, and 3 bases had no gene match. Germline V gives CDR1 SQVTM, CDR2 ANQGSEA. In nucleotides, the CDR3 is TGCAGCGTCGACAGGGTTAACACTGAAGCTTTCTTT. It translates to CSVDRVNTEAFF.

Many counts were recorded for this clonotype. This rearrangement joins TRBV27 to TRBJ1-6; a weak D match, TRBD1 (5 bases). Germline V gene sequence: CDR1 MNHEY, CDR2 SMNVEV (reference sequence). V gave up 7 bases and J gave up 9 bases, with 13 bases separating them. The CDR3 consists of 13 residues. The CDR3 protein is CASTRQGASPLHF. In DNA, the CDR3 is TGTGCCAGCACTAGGCAGGGCGCTTCACCCCTCCACTTT.

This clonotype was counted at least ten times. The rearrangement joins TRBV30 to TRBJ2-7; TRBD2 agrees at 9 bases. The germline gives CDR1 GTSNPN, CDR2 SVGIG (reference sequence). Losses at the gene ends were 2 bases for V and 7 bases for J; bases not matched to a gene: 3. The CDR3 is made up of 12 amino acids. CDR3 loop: CAWSLSGGEQYF. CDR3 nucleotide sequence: TGTGCCTGGAGTCTCAGCGGGGGGGAGCAGTACTTC.

The CDR3, as DNA: TGCGCCAGCAGCTCACAGGGGACCAGGAACGTCGGGGAGCTGTTTTTT. The encoded protein is CASSSQGTRNVGELFF. The rearrangement links TRBV5-1 to TRBJ2-2; 7 nucleotides align to TRBD1. J gave up 7 bases and V 3 bases, and 12 bases lay outside the gene matches. The CDR3 loop spans 16 amino acids. The germline V gene encodes CDR1 SGHRS and CDR2 YFSETQ.

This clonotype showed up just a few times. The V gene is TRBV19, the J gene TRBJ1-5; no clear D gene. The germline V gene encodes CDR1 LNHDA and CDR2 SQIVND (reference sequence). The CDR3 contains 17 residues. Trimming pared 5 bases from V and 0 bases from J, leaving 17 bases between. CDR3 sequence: CASSPPIAVYSNQPQHF. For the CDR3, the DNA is TGTGCCAGTAGTCCCCCCATTGCAGTCTATAGCAATCAGCCCCAGCATTTT.

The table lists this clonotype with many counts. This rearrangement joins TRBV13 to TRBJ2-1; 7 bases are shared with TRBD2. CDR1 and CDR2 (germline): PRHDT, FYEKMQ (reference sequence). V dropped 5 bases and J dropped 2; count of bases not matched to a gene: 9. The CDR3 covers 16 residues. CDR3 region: CASSLLRSGTYNEQFF. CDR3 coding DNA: TGTGCCAGCAGCCTCCTGCGAAGCGGGACCTACAATGAGCAGTTCTTC.

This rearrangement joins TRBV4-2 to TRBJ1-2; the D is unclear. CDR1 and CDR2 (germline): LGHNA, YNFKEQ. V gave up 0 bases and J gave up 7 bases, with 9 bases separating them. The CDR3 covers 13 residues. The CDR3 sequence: CASSQDLTAGYTF. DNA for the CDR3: TGTGCCAGCAGCCAAGATTTAACAGCTGGCTACACCTTC.

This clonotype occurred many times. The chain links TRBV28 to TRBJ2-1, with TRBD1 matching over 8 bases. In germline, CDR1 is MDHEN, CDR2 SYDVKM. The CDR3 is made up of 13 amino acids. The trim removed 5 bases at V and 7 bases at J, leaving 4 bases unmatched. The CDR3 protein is CASSTRTGNEQFF. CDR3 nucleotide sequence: TGTGCCAGCAGTACTAGGACAGGGAATGAGCAGTTCTTC.

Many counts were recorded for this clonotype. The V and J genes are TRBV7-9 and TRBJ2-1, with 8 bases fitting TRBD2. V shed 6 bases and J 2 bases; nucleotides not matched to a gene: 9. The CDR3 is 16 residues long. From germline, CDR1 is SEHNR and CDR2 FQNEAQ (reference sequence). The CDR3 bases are TGTGCCAGCAGAATAATAGCGGGAACAACCTACAATGAGCAGTTCTTC. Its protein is CASRIIAGTTYNEQFF.

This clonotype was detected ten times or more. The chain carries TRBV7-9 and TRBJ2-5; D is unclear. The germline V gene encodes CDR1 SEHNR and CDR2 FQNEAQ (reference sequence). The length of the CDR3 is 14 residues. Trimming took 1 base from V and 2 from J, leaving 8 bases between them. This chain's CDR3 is CASSLGGWQETQYF. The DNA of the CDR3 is TGTGCCAGCAGCTTAGGTGGCTGGCAAGAGACCCAGTACTTC.

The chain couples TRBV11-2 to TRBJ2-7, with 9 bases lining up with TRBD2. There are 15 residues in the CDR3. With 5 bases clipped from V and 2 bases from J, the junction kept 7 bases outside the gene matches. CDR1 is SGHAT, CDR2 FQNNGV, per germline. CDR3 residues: CASSPSSGVTYEQYF. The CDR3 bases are TGTGCCAGCAGCCCCTCTAGCGGGGTAACCTACGAGCAGTACTTC.

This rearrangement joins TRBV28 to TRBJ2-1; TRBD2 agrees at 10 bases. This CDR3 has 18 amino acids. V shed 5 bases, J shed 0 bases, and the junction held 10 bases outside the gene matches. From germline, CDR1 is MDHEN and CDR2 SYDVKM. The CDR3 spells CASSPRSSGRASYNEQFF. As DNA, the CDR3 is TGTGCCAGCAGTCCTCGTTCCAGCGGGAGGGCCTCCTACAATGAGCAGTTCTTC.

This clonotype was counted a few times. The CDR3 DNA is TGCAGCGTTGCCGCGACTAGCGGGAGTAGCGATGAGCAGTTCTTC. This sequence encodes CSVAATSGSSDEQFF. The V gene is TRBV29-1, the J gene TRBJ2-1, with 12 bases aligning to TRBD2. Losses at the gene ends were 4 bases for V and 8 bases for J; bases not matched to a gene: 9. CDR3 length: 15 residues. Germline assignment: CDR1 SQVTM and CDR2 ANQGSEA.

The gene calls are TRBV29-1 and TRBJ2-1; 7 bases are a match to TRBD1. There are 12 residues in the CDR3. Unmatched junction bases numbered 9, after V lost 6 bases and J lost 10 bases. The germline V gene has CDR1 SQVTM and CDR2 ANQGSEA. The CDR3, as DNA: TGCAGCGTGGGGGACAGAAGCAGGGAGCAGTTCTTC. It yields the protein CSVGDRSREQFF.

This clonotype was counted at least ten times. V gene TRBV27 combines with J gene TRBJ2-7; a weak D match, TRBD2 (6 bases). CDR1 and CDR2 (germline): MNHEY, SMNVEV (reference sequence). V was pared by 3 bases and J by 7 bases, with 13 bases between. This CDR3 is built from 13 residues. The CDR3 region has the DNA TGTGCCAGCAGTTTCCTAGCGAAGAGTGAGCAGTACTTC. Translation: CASSFLAKSEQYF.

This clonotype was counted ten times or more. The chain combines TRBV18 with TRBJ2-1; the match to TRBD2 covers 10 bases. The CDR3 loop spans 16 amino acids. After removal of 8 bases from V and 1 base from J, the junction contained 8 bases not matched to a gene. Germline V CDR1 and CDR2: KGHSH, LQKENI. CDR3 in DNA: TGTGCCAGCAGCCTTCCGGGACTAGCGTCCTACAATGAGCAGTTCTTC. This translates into CASSLPGLASYNEQFF.

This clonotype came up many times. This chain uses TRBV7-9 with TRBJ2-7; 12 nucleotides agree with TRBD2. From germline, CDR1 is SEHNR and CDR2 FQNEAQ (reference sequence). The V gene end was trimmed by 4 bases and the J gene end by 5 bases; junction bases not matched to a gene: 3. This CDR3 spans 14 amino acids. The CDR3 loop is CASSSSGRADEQYF. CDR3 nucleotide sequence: TGTGCCAGCAGCTCTAGCGGGAGGGCCGACGAGCAGTACTTC.

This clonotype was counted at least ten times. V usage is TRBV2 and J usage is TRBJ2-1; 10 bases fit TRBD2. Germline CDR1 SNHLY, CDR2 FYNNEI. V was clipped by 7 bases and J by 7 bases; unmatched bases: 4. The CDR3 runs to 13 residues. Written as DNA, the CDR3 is TGTGCCAGCAAGTTAGCGGGAGGAAATGAGCAGTTCTTC. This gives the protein CASKLAGGNEQFF.

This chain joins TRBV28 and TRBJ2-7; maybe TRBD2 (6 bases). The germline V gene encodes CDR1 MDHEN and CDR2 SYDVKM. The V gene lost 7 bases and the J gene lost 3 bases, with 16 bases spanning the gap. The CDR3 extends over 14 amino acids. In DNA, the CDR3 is TGTGCCAGCACCCAGGAGGGTTTTAGCTACGAGCAGTACTTC. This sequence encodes CASTQEGFSYEQYF.